The clone carrying this T cell receptor beta chain appeared a single time. V lost 6 bases and J lost 6, with 16 bases in between. The length of the CDR3 is 13 residues. Germline V gene lookup returns CDR1 SGHNT and CDR2 YYREEE (reference sequence). Generated by immunoSEQ multiplex PCR, the TCRdb table keeps only in-frame clones and is missing some. Among about 82,000 clones listed, 70% to 90% were seen once. The data are from a study of OX40 agonist ivuxolimab in advanced cancers. Study summary: Patients in the trial were receiving intravenous ivuxolimab every 2 weeks, at doses of 0.01 to 10 mg/kg.

The sample was CD4+ or CD8+ T cells sorted from blood, taken in a trial of the OX40 agonist ivuxolimab. The rearrangement links TRBV5-4 to TRBJ2-7; a possible D gene is TRBD2 (5 bases). The sequence was collected from an adult with an advanced solid tumor such as melanoma, head and neck, liver or kidney cancer. Here the CDR3 reads CASISTRMREQYF. The DNA of the CDR3 is TGTGCCAGCATCAGCACTAGGATGCGCGAGCAGTACTTC.